The 5 T cell receptor beta chains reported below all come from one sample, sequenced in a study of spatial heterogeneity in lung cancer. Time point meaning: sample taken at primary tumor resection. Study-wide points: Mutation counts in tumors were tracked by counts of expanded intratumoral alpha and beta TCRs.

No antigen is known for these receptors. TCRdb reanalysed the 5' RACE reads using MiXCR and keeps one entry per CDR3 protein. Among 20,000 to 30,000 distinct CDR3 sequences listed, roughly 10% were seen once. Material: lung tumor tissue, obtained at surgery. The receptor source for this set is a male donor with early-stage non-small cell lung cancer.

The V and J genes are TRBV7-2 and TRBJ2-7; D may be TRBD1 or TRBD2 (5 bases each). Trimming left V 11 bases short and J 4 bases short, with 9 bases between. Per germline, CDR1 SGHTA and CDR2 FQGNSA. CDR3 length equals 10 residues. The CDR3 coding sequence is TGTGCCGTGGGGGAATACGAGCAGTACTTC. Translating gives CAVGEYEQYF.

This clonotype was picked up many times. The chain uses TRBV10-3 and TRBJ1-5; D remains unclear. V was cut by 0 bases and J by 11 bases, with 14 bases left in between. The CDR3 has 14 amino acids. Looked up from germline, CDR1 is ENHRY and CDR2 is SYGVKD. CDR3 coding DNA: TGTGCCATCAGTGAGTCGGCAGGCCACGGAGCCCAGCATTTT. This gives the protein CAISESAGHGAQHF.

Notes on this clonotype: Just one base apart from a much larger clone, this may be a read error. The chain uses TRBV3-1 and TRBJ1-6; 8 bases match TRBD1. Unmatched junction bases numbered 15, after V lost 4 bases and J lost 10 bases. This CDR3 contains 17 residues. From germline, CDR1 is LGHDT and CDR2 YNNKEL (reference sequence). The CDR3 DNA follows: TGTGCCAGCAGCCCCACGCCGGAGGACAGGGATCGCTCACCCCTCCACTTT. Its translation: CASSPTPEDRDRSPLHF.

Ten or more counts support this clonotype. CDR3 protein: CASSQEEWGEKLFF. The DNA for the CDR3 is TGTGCCAGCAGCCAAGAAGAATGGGGTGAAAAACTGTTTTTT. V gene TRBV6-5 combines with J gene TRBJ1-4; the D is unclear. The germline V gene has CDR1 MNHEY and CDR2 SVGAGI. Trimming pared 6 bases from V and 7 bases from J, leaving 15 bases between. The CDR3 loop spans 14 amino acids.

The chain has TRBV12-3 or TRBV12-4 and TRBJ2-2, with 10 bases that match TRBD1. The trim removed 5 bases at V and 4 bases at J, leaving 4 bases unmatched. This CDR3 is 15 amino acids long. The CDR3 sequence: CASSRQGAGTGELFF. The CDR3, as DNA: TGTGCCAGCAGTCGACAGGGGGCGGGCACCGGGGAGCTGTTTTTT.